One sample yielded the 16 T cell receptor beta chains listed below, sequenced in a study of metastatic and nonmetastatic thyroid tumors. No patient received treatment before thyroid surgery. TCRdb re-clonotyped the PCR reads through MiXCR. The top ten clones hold about 6.5% of a sample with roughly 65,000 clones, approximately 15% of them seen once. The sequenced sample was blood. These TCRs come from a male donor with papillary thyroid cancer or a benign thyroid nodule (not recorded which). Some clones in this sample may be carry-over from other donors' samples.

This clone was observed many times. Distinct nucleotide sequences in the sample also encode this CDR3. V gene TRBV6-4 combines with J gene TRBJ2-7; no clear D gene. Germline CDR1 and CDR2: MRHNA and SNTAGT. The V end was cut by 3 bases, the J end by 0 bases, with 12 bases between. The CDR3 covers 15 residues. The CDR3 loop is CASSEGGRFSYEQYF. The CDR3 DNA reads as TGTGCCAGCAGTGAGGGCGGCCGGTTCTCCTACGAGCAGTACTTC.

This sequence joins TRBV7-2 and TRBJ2-2; weak D call: TRBD1 (5 bases). Trimming took 3 bases from V and 9 from J, leaving 14 bases between them. Germline CDR1 is SGHTA and CDR2 is FQGNSA. The CDR3 totals 14 residues. The CDR3 coding sequence is TGTGCCAGCAGCTTCGCAGGGCGTGGTTGGGAGCTGTTTTTT. Its protein is CASSFAGRGWELFF.

This clone appeared many times. This chain joins TRBV9 and TRBJ2-5; 7 nucleotides align to TRBD1. The CDR3 runs 15 residues. Germline values: CDR1 SGDLS, CDR2 YYNGEE. With V trimmed by 5 bases and J by 1 base, 8 bases remained unmatched. Here the CDR3 DNA reads TGTGCCAGCAGTAGAAAAACAGGGGTCCAAGAGACCCAGTACTTC. Protein product: CASSRKTGVQETQYF.

This clone was counted ten times or more. The chain carries TRBV6-1 and TRBJ1-2; no reliable D call. The CDR3 is 14 residues long. V was cut by 8 bases and J by 6 bases, with 19 bases left in between. Germline CDR1 is MNHNS and CDR2 is SASEGT. The CDR3 loop reads CASLKYADSDGYTF. CDR3 in DNA: TGTGCCAGCCTCAAATATGCCGACTCGGATGGCTACACCTTC.

The chain has TRBV12-3 or TRBV12-4 and TRBJ2-2; no definite D call. V was cut by 7 bases and J by 5 bases, with 11 bases left in between. This CDR3 region has 13 residues. CDR3 protein: CASTLRQTGELFF. The CDR3 region has the DNA TGTGCCAGCACCCTCCGACAAACCGGGGAGCTGTTTTTT.

This clone was seen only once. The CDR3 DNA follows: TGTGCCAGTATCCTCGCGGGGTGGGTTGGCTACACCTTC. This sequence encodes CASILAGWVGYTF. The rearrangement uses TRBV5-8 and TRBJ1-2; D is uncertain. The germline gives CDR1 SGHTS, CDR2 YDEGEE. V lost 8 bases and J 7 bases, leaving 18 bases between the germline ends. This CDR3 has 13 residues.

This clone came up many times. The chain has TRBV12-3 or TRBV12-4 and TRBJ2-3, with TRBD2 matching 11 bases. J gave up 3 bases and V 2 bases, and 1 base lay outside the gene matches. The CDR3 spans 15 residues. The CDR3 coding sequence is TGTGCCAGCAGTTTATCTAGCGGGAGGACAGATACGCAGTATTTT. This translates into CASSLSSGRTDTQYF.

This clone was detected many times. J is TRBJ2-7 and V is TRBV7-9; no clear D. Trimming took 5 bases from V and 0 from J, leaving 14 bases between them. This CDR3 is built from 15 residues. Germline assignment: CDR1 SEHNR and CDR2 FQNEAQ (reference sequence). Here the CDR3 reads CASSVDHAGSYEQYF. In DNA form, the CDR3 reads TGTGCCAGCAGCGTTGACCACGCTGGCTCCTACGAGCAGTACTTC.

This clone was seen only a few times. The rearrangement uses TRBV28 and TRBJ2-7, with 9 bases that match TRBD2. V shed 10 bases and J 6 bases; nucleotides not matched to a gene: 16. This CDR3 has 15 amino acids. Germline lookup yields CDR1 MDHEN and CDR2 SYDVKM. CDR3 sequence reads: CAIRSGLARVGEQYV. The CDR3 bases are TGTGCCATCAGGTCGGGACTAGCCAGAGTTGGCGAGCAGTACGTC.

At least ten counts were recorded for this clone. V is TRBV10-3 and J is TRBJ2-3, with 9 bases identical to TRBD1. Germline CDR1 and CDR2: ENHRY and SYGVKD. The CDR3 runs to 12 residues. The CDR3 here is CATGGDTDTQYF. DNA of the CDR3: TGTGCGACAGGGGGGGACACAGATACGCAGTATTTT.

This clone was recorded once. An end of the junction differs from the germline gene, which may be a read error. Other DNA sequences in this sample translate to the same CDR3. The chain couples TRBV30 to TRBJ2-7; D possibly corresponds to TRBD2 (6 bases). Germline lookup yields CDR1 GTSNPN and CDR2 SVGIG (reference sequence). This CDR3 spans 15 amino acids. In nucleotides, the CDR3 is TGTGCTTGGAGGGACCCGCGGGCAGGTGGATACGAGCAGTACTTC. Protein product: CAWRDPRAGGYEQYF.

Worth noting for this clone: It is likely a read error, because the conserved phenylalanine at the end of the CDR3 is missing. The rearrangement uses TRBV7-2 and TRBJ2-2, with no clear D. This CDR3 is 12 amino acids long. The ends were cut back, 7 bases at V and 7 bases at J, with 10 bases in the middle. Looked up from germline, CDR1 is SGHTA and CDR2 is FQGNSA. The CDR3 protein is CASTPWIGELFS. DNA of the CDR3: TGTGCCAGCACTCCCTGGATCGGGGAGCTGTTTTCT.

This clone was counted ten times or more. The V call is TRBV7-9, the J call TRBJ2-3; D not resolved. The CDR3 contains 15 residues. Deletions cut 1 base from V and 4 bases from J, with 12 bases between. The germline V gene has CDR1 SEHNR and CDR2 FQNEAQ (reference sequence). This chain's CDR3 is CASSLVLPGPDTQYF. The CDR3 DNA follows: TGTGCCAGCAGCTTAGTTCTCCCCGGACCAGATACGCAGTATTTT.

Concerning this clone itself: With a much larger clone just one base away, this may be a read error. The same CDR3 can be traced to other DNA sequences in this sample. The V call is TRBV12-3 or TRBV12-4, the J call TRBJ2-6; D is undetermined. This CDR3 comprises 16 residues. V was trimmed by 6 bases and J by 0 bases, leaving 12 bases between them. CDR3 protein: CASSQIDISGANVLTF. The CDR3 coding sequence is TGTGCCAGCAGCCAAATTGACATCTCTGGGGCCAACGTCCTGACTTTC.

This clone was seen ten or more times. The genes are TRBV7-2 and TRBJ1-1; D not certain. There are 19 residues in the CDR3. Germline V lookup: CDR1 SGHTA, CDR2 FQGNSA. V was clipped by 5 bases and J by 6 bases, with 31 bases between them. In DNA form, the CDR3 reads TGTGCCAGCAGCCCAAAAAATCTGGTCGGCGTTTTGGATCCCGCTGAAGCTTTCTTT. Translating gives CASSPKNLVGVLDPAEAFF.

Note on this clone: A read error is possible here, since a much larger clone lies one base away. V usage is TRBV7-9 and J usage is TRBJ1-1; no clear D. CDR1 and CDR2 from the germline V gene are SEHNR and FQNEAQ (reference sequence). The CDR3 is 12 residues long. V was pared by 6 bases and J by 5 bases, with 10 bases between. The CDR3 DNA sequence: TGTGCCAGCAGTGGGTCGGGAACTGAAGCTTTCTTT. Translating gives CASSGSGTEAFF. The full variable domain, its missing parts supplied by reference TRBV7-9 and TRBJ1-1, is DTGVSQNPRHKITKRGQNVTFRCDPISEHNRLYWYRQTLGQGPEFLTYFQNEAQLEKSRLLSDRFSAERPKGSFSTLEIQRTEQGDSAMYLCASSGSGTEAFFGQGTRLTVV.